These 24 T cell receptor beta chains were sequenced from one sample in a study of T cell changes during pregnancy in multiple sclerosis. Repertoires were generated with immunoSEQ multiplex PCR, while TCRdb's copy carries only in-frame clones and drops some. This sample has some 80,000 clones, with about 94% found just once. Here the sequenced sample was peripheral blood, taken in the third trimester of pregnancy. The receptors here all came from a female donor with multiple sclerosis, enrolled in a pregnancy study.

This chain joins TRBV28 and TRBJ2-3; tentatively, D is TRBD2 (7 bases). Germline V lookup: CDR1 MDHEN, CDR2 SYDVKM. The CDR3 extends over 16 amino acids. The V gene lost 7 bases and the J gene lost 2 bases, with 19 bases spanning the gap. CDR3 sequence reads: CASTTLGGDVTDTQYF. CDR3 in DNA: TGTGCCAGCACCACCTTAGGGGGGGATGTCACAGATACGCAGTATTTT.

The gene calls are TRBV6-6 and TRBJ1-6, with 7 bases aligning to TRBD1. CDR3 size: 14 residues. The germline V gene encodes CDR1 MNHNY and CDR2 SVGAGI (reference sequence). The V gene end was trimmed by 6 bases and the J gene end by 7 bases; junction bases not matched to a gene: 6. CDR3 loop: CASRNRDRNSPLHF. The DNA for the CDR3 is TGTGCCAGCAGAAACCGGGACAGAAATTCACCCCTCCACTTT.

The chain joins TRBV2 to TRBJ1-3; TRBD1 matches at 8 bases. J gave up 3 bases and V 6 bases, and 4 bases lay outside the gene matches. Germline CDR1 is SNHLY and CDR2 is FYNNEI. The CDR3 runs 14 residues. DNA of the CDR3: TGTGCCAGCAGCACAGGGGGTAGTGGAAACACCATATATTTT. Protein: CASSTGGSGNTIYF.

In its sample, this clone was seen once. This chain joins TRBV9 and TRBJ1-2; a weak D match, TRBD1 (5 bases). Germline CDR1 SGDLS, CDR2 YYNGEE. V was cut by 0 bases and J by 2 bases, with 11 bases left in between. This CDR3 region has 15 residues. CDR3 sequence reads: CASSVAREGNYGYTF. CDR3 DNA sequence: TGTGCCAGCAGCGTAGCTAGGGAGGGGAACTATGGCTACACCTTC. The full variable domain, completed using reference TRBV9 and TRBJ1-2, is DSGVTQTPKHLITATGQRVTLRCSPRSGDLSVYWYQQSLDQGLQFLIQYYNGEERAKGNILERFSAQQFPDLHSELNLSSLELGDSALYFCASSVAREGNYGYTFGSGTRLTVV.

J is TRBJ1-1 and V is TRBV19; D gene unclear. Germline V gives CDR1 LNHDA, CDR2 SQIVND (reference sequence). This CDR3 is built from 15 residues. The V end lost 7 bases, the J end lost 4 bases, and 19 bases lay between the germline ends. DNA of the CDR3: TGTGCCAGTACCCTCTTCGGGAGCGGGAGCACTGAAGCTTTCTTT. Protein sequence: CASTLFGSGSTEAFF.

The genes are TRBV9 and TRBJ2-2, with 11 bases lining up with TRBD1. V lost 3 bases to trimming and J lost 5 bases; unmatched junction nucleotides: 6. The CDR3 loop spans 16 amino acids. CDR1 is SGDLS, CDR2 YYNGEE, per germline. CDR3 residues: CASSGTGQGVTGELFF. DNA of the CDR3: TGTGCCAGCAGCGGGACGGGACAGGGGGTTACCGGGGAGCTGTTTTTT.

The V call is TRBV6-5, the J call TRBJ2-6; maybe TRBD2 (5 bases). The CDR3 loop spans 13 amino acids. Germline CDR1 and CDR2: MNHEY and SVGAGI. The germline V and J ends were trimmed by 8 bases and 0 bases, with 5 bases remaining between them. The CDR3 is CASGSSGANVLTF. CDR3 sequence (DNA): TGTGCCAGCGGGAGCTCTGGGGCCAACGTCCTGACTTTC.

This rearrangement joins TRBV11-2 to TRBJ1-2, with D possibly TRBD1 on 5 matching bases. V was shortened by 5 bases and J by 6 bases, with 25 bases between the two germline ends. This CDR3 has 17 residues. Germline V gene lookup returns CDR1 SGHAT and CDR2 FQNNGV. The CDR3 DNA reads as TGTGCCAGCAGCCCAGTCCCCCCCCGGTTGGGGCGGCATGGCTACACCTTC. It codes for CASSPVPPRLGRHGYTF.

The CDR3 DNA reads as TGTGCCAGCAGCTTCCAGACTAGCGGAACCTACAATGAGCAGTTCTTC. The encoded protein is CASSFQTSGTYNEQFF. The genes are TRBV13 and TRBJ2-1, with TRBD2 matching 9 bases. The CDR3 has 16 amino acids. Germline CDR1 reads PRHDT; CDR2 reads FYEKMQ (reference sequence). V was pared by 3 bases and J by 2 bases, with 5 bases of the junction left unmatched.

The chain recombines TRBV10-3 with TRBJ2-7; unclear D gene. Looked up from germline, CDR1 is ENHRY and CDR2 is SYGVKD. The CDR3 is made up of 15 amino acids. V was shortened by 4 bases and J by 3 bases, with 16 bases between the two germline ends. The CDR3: CAISATGEGDYEQYF. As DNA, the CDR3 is TGTGCCATCAGTGCGACCGGCGAAGGAGACTACGAGCAGTACTTC.

The CDR3 nucleotides read TGTGCCAGCAGTCTCGGACAGGGGTTAGGTGAAAAACTGTTTTTT. It yields the protein CASSLGQGLGEKLFF. The chain is built from TRBV27 and TRBJ1-4; TRBD1 matches 9 bases. Per the germline V gene, CDR1 is MNHEY and CDR2 is SMNVEV (reference sequence). The CDR3 runs 15 residues. J was trimmed by 7 bases and V by 5 bases; bases with no gene match: 8.

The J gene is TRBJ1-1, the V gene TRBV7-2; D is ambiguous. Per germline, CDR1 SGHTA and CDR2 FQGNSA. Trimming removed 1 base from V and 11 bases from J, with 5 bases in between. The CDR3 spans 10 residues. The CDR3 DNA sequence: TGTGCCAGCAGCTTAGTCGGGGCTTTCTTT. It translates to CASSLVGAFF.

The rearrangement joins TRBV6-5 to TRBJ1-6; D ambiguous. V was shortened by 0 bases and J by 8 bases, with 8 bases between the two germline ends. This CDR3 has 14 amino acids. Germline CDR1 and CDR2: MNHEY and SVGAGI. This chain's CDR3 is CASSYSAGDSPLHF. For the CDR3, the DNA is TGTGCCAGCAGTTACTCCGCCGGGGATTCACCCCTCCACTTT.

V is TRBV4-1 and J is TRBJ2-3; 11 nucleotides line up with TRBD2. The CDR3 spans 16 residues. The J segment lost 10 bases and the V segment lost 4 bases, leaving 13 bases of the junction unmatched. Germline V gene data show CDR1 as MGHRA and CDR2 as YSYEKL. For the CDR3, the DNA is TGCGCCAGCAGCCTCCCGATTAGCGGGGGGGATCTCTCGCAGTATTTT. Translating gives CASSLPISGGDLSQYF.

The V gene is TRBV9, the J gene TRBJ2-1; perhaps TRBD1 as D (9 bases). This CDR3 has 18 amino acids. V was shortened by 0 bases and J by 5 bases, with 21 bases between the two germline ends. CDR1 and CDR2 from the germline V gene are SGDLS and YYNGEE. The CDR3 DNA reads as TGTGCCAGCAGCGTAGGGGAGTCGGGACAGGGACTAGACAATGAGCAGTTCTTC. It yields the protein CASSVGESGQGLDNEQFF.

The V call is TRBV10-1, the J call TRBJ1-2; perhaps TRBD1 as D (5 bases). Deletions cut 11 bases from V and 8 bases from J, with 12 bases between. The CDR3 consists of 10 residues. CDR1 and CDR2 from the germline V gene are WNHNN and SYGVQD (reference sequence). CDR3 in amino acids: CAVAGKGYTF. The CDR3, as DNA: TGCGCCGTGGCAGGGAAAGGCTACACCTTC.

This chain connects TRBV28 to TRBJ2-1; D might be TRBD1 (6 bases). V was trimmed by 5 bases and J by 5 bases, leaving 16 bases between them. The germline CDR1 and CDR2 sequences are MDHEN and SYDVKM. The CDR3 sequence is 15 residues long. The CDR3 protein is CASSPQGDSHNEQFF. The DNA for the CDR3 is TGTGCCAGCAGTCCACAGGGTGACTCTCACAATGAGCAGTTCTTC.

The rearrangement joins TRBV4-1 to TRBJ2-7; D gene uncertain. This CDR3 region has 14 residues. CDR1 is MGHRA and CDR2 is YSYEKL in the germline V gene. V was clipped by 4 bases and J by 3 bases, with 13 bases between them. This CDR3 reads CASSPPDSGYEQYF. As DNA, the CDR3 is TGCGCCAGCAGCCCCCCTGATTCGGGCTACGAGCAGTACTTC.

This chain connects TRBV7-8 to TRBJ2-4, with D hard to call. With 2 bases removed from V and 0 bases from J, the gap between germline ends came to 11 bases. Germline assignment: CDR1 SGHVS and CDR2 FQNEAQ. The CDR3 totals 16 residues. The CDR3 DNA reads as TGTGCCAGCAGCTTACATACTTCACTAGCCAAAAACATTCAGTACTTC. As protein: CASSLHTSLAKNIQYF.

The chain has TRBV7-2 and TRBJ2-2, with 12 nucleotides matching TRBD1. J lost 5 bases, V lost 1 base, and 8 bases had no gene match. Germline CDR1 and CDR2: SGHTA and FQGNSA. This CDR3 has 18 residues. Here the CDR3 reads CASSLVPGQGAGTGELFF. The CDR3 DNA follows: TGTGCCAGCAGCTTAGTTCCGGGACAGGGGGCAGGGACCGGGGAGCTGTTTTTT. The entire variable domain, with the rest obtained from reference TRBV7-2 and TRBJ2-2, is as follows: GAGVSQSPSNKVTEKGKDVELRCDPISGHTALYWYRQSLGQGLEFLIYFQGNSAPDKSGLPSDRFSAERTGGSVSTLTIQRTQQEDSAVYLCASSLVPGQGAGTGELFFGEGSRLTVL.

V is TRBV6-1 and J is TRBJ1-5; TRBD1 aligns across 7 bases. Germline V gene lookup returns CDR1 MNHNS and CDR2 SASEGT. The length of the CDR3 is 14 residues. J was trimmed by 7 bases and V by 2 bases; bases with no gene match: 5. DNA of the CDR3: TGTGCCAGCAGTGAACATGGAGGGGGCCAGCCCCAGCATTTT. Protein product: CASSEHGGGQPQHF.

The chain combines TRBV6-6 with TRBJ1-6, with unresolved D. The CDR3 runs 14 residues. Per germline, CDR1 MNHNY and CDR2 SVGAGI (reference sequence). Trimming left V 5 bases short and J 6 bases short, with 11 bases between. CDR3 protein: CASSITSGNSPLHF. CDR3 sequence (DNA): TGTGCCAGCAGTATAACCAGTGGTAATTCACCCCTCCACTTT.

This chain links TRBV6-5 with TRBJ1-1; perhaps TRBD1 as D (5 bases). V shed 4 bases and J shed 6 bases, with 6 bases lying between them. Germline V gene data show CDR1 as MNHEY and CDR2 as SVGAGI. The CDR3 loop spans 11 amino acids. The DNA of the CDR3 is TGTGCCAGCAGTTGGGGGGCTGAAGCTTTCTTT. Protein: CASSWGAEAFF.

DNA of the CDR3: TGCGCCAGCAGTGAGAAACAGGGGTATTGGCGGGCTTTCTTT. This codes for CASSEKQGYWRAFF. The J gene is TRBJ1-1, the V gene TRBV10-2, with 7 bases lining up with TRBD1. This CDR3 has 14 amino acids. Germline CDR1 is WSHSY and CDR2 is SAAADI. V lost 2 bases, J lost 11 bases, and 11 bases stayed unmatched.